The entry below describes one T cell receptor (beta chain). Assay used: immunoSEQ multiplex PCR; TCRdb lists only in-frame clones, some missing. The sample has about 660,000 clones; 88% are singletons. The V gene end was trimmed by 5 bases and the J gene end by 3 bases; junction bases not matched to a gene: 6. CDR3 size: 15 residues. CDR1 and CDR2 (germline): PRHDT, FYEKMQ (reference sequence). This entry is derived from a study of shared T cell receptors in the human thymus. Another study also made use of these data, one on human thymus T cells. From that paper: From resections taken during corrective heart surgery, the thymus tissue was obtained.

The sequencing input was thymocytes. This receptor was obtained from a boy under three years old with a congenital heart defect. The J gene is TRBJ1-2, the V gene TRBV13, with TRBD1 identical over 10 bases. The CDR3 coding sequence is TGTGCCAGCAGCCCCCGGACAGGGGGGCACTATGGCTACACCTTC. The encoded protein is CASSPRTGGHYGYTF. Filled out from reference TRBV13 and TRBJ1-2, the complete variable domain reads AAGVIQSPRHLIKEKRETATLKCYPIPRHDTVYWYQQGPGQDPQFLISFYEKMQSDKGSIPDRFSAQQFSDYHSELNMSSLELGDSALYFCASSPRTGGHYGYTFGSGTRLTVV.